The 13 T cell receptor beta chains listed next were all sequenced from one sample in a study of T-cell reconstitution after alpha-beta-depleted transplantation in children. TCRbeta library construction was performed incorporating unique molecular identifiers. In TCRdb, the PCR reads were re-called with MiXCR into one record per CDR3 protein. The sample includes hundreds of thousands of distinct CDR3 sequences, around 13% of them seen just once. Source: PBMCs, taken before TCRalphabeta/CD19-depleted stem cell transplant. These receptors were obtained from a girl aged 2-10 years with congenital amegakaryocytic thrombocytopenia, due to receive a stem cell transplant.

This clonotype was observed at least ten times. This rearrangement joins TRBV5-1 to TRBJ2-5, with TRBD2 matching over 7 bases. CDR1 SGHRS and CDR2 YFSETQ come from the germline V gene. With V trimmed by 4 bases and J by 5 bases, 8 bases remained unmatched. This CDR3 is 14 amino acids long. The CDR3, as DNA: TGCGCCAGCAGCGAGACGGGAGGCGGTGAGACCCAGTACTTC. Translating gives CASSETGGGETQYF.

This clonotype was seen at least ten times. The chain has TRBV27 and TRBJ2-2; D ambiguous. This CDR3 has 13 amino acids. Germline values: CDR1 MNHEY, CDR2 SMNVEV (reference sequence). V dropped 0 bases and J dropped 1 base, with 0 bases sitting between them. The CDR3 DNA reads TGTGCCAGCAGTTTATCGAACACCGGGGAGCTGTTTTTT. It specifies CASSLSNTGELFF.

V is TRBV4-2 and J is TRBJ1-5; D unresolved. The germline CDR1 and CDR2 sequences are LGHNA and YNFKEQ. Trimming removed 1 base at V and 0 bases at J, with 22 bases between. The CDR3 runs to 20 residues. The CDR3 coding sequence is TGTGCCAGCAGCCAAGTGACTTGGCCGCGAATCGGGTATAGCAATCAGCCCCAGCATTTT. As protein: CASSQVTWPRIGYSNQPQHF.

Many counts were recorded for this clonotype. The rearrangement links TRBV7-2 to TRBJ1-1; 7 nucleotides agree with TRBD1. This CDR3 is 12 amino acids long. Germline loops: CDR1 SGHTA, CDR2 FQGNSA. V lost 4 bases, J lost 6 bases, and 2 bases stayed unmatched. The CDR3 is CASSSGGAEAFF. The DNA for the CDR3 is TGTGCCAGCAGCTCAGGGGGGGCTGAAGCTTTCTTT. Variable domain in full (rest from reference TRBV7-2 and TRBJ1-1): GAGVSQSPSNKVTEKGKDVELRCDPISGHTALYWYRQSLGQGLEFLIYFQGNSAPDKSGLPSDRFSAERTGGSVSTLTIQRTQQEDSAVYLCASSSGGAEAFFGQGTRLTVV.

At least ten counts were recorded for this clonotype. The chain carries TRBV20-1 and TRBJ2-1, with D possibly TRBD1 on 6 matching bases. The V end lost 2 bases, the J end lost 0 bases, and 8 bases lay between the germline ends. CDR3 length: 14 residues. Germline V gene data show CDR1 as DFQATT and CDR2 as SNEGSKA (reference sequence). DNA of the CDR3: TGCAGTGCTAGAAAGGACAGCTCCTACAATGAGCAGTTCTTC. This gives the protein CSARKDSSYNEQFF.

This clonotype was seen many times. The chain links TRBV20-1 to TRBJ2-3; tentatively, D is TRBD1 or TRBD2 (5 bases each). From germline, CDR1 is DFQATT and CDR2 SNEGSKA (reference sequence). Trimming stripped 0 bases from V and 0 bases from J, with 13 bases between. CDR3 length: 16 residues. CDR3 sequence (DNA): TGCAGTGCTAGAGATTATGGGACGGGGAGCACAGATACGCAGTATTTT. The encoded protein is CSARDYGTGSTDTQYF.

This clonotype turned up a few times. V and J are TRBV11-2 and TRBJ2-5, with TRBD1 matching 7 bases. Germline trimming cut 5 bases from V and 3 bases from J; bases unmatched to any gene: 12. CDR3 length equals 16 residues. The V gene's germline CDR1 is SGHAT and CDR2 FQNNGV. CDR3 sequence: CASSLAPTTGKETQYF. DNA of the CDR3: TGTGCCAGCAGCCTAGCCCCGACGACAGGGAAAGAGACCCAGTACTTC.

The CDR3 DNA is TGCAGCGTTGAGACTAGCGGTAAAGAGACCCAGTACTTC. Amino acids: CSVETSGKETQYF. The chain employs TRBV29-1 and TRBJ2-5; 9 bases are shared with TRBD2. V trimming: 3 bases; J trimming: 3 bases; junction bases outside the gene matches: 2. Germline assignment: CDR1 SQVTM and CDR2 ANQGSEA. CDR3 length: 13 amino acids.

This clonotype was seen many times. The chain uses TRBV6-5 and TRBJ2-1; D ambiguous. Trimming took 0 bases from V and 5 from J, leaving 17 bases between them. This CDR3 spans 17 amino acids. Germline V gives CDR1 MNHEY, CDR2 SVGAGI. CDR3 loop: CASSYSNPSRRNNEQFF. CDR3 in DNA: TGTGCCAGCAGTTACTCGAACCCTAGTCGTAGGAACAATGAGCAGTTCTTC.

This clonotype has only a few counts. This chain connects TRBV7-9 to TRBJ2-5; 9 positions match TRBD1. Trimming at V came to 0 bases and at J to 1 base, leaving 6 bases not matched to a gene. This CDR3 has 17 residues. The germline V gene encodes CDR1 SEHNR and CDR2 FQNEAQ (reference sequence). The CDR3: CASSLALGQGGQETQYF. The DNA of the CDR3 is TGTGCCAGCAGCTTAGCGTTGGGACAGGGAGGCCAAGAGACCCAGTACTTC.

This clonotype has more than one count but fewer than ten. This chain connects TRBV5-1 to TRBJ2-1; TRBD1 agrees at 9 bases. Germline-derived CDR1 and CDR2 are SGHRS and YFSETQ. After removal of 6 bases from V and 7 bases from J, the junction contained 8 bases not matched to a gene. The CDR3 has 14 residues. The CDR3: CASTKGTGQNEQFF. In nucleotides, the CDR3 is TGCGCCAGCACCAAAGGGACAGGGCAAAATGAGCAGTTCTTC.

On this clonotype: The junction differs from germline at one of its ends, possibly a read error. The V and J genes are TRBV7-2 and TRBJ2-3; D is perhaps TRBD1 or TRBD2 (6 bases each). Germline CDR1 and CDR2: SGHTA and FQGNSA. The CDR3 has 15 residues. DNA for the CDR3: TGTGCCAGCAGCTCGTACGGGGGCCCAGCAGATGCGCAGTATTTT. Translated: CASSSYGGPADAQYF.

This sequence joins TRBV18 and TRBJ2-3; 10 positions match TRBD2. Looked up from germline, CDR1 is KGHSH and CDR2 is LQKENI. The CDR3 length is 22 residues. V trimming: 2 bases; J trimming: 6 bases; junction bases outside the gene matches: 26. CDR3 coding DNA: TGTGCCAGCTCACCATGGCTTTTCGGGTCCCTCGTGCTAGCGGGAGAGAAGGATACGCAGTATTTT. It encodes CASSPWLFGSLVLAGEKDTQYF.